What follows is one TCR beta chain and its context. The antigen is undetermined. A read error may account for a junction end that differs from germline. This entry belongs to a study of identical twins. A universal primer binding site was introduced by template switching. The final cDNA contained unique molecular identifiers. Via MiXCR, TCRdb re-called the 5' RACE reads, giving one row per CDR3 protein. The sample holds about 550,000 distinct CDR3 sequences; 20% to 25% are singletons and the top ten take 0.4% to 0.6%. Overall study findings and caveats: Out-of-frame beta sequences exhibited a weaker degree of excess twin sharing. The models gave estimates that fell short of the out-of-frame TCR alpha sharing seen in monozygotic twins. Twin pairs' shared out-of-frame alpha sequences were enriched in low generation probability.

The CDR3 is 12 amino acids. The germline CDR1 and CDR2 sequences are LGHDT and YNNKEL (reference sequence). These data also formed part of another study, on yellow fever vaccine responses in identical twins.

Sequenced material: CD4+ T cells sorted from blood. The rearrangement uses TRBV3-1 and TRBJ2-7; possible D gene TRBD1, 6 bases. This TCR came from a woman younger than 30 in good health. CDR3 coding DNA: TGTGCCAGCAGCCAAGAAAGCAGGGGAATAAACTTC. Its protein is CASSQESRGINF.